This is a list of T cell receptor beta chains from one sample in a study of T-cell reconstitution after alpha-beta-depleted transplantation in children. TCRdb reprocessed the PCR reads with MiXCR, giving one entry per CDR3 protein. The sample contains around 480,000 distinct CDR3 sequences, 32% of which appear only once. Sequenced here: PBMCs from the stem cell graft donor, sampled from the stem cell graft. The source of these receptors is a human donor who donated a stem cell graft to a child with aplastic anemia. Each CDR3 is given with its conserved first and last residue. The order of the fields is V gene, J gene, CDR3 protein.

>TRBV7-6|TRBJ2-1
CASSPLASGSYTSYNEQFF
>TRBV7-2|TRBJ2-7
CASSSPNSLYEQYF
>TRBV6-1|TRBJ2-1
CASTAAGFSYNEQFF
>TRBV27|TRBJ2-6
CASSLSRGALNVLTF
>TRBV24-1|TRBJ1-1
CATQGRNTEAFF
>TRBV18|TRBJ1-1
CASSPPGHENTEAFF
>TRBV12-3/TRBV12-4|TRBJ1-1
CASSFGQGVETFF
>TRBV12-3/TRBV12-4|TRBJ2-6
CASSFGANVLTF
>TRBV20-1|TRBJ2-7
CSAPRDTALDEQYF
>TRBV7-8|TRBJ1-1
CASSLNAVLNTEAFF
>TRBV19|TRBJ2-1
CASSIRGQGPYNEQFF
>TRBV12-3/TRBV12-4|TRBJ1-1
CASSFYPGADEAFF
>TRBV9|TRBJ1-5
CASSFTGQGNQPQHF
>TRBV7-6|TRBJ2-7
CASSPRQGNDEQYF
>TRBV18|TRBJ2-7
CASSLQSSYEQYF
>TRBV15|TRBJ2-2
CATSRDLFVGAGELFF
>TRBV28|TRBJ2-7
CASSFSGTLYEQYF
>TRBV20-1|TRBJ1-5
CSALLGQGGLSNQPQHF
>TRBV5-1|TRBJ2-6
CASSSTPPAQAGANVLTF
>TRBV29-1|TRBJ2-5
CSVTEAQYF
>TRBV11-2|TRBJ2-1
CASSLVGDSYNEQFF
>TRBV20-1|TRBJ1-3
CSASGQGAGGNTIYF
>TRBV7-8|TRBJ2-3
CASSLAAARDTQYF